Presented here are 22 T cell receptor beta chains from one specimen sequenced in a study of T cell responses to AZD1222 COVID-19 vaccine. Libraries were prepared by immunoSEQ multiplex PCR; TCRdb keeps only in-frame clonotypes and omits some of them. The sample includes more than 100,000 clones, more than 85% seen only once; the top ten take 8.5% to 10%. The sample consisted of peripheral blood, taken on day 0 of AZD1222 vaccination. The source is an adult in good health.

This chain uses TRBV19 with TRBJ1-5; D is undetermined. Germline V gene sequence: CDR1 LNHDA, CDR2 SQIVND (reference sequence). The ends were cut back, 9 bases at V and 0 bases at J, with 9 bases in the middle. The length of the CDR3 is 13 residues. The CDR3 is CASTYHSNQPQHF. The CDR3 coding sequence is TGTGCCAGCACCTATCATAGCAATCAGCCCCAGCATTTT.

The gene calls are TRBV29-1 and TRBJ2-5; a weak D match, TRBD1 (5 bases). V lost 5 bases and J lost 3, with 16 bases in between. Germline-derived CDR1 and CDR2 are SQVTM and ANQGSEA. This CDR3 contains 14 residues. This CDR3 is CSVTTQGSKETQYF. The CDR3 DNA reads TGCAGCGTTACAACTCAGGGATCGAAAGAGACCCAGTACTTC.

The chain combines TRBV27 with TRBJ2-7; 8 positions match TRBD2. The CDR3 sequence is 14 residues long. V trimming: 2 bases; J trimming: 12 bases; junction bases outside the gene matches: 12. Germline V gene data show CDR1 as MNHEY and CDR2 as SMNVEV (reference sequence). CDR3 in amino acids: CASSLNGGAGGPYF. Here the CDR3 DNA reads TGTGCCAGCAGTTTAAACGGTGGGGCGGGAGGCCCGTACTTC.

This sequence joins TRBV5-8 and TRBJ1-5, with 10 bases aligning to TRBD1. CDR1 and CDR2 (germline): SGHTS, YDEGEE. CDR3 length: 15 residues. V lost 4 bases to trimming and J lost 7 bases; unmatched junction nucleotides: 8. In DNA, the CDR3 is TGTGCCAGCAGCCAGGGACAGGGGCTACGGCAGCCCCAGCATTTT. The encoded protein is CASSQGQGLRQPQHF.

The chain has TRBV12-2 and TRBJ1-6. TRBV12-2 is designated a pseudogene. The CDR3 spans 17 residues. The CDR3 DNA sequence: TGTGCAAGTCGTTACCGGACCGGAAGGTATACAAATTCACCCCTCCACTTT. Amino acids: CASRYRTGRYTNSPLHF.

This chain links TRBV5-6 with TRBJ1-1, with D perhaps matching TRBD1 (5 bases). Germline V gives CDR1 SGHDT, CDR2 YYEEEE. Trimming removed 4 bases from V and 4 bases from J, with 14 bases in between. The CDR3 is 14 residues long. CDR3 nucleotide sequence: TGTGCCAGCAGCCGATTGTGGGGGATCACTGAAGCTTTCTTT. Translation gives CASSRLWGITEAFF.

This chain connects TRBV5-1 to TRBJ1-5; D not resolved. The germline CDR1 and CDR2 sequences are SGHRS and YFSETQ. V was trimmed by 1 base and J by 0 bases, leaving 11 bases between them. CDR3 size: 16 residues. CDR3 nucleotides: TGCGCCAGCAGCTTGCTTGGCAGCTATAGCAATCAGCCCCAGCATTTT. Protein product: CASSLLGSYSNQPQHF.

V is TRBV6-1 and J is TRBJ1-2, with TRBD1 as a possible D gene (5 bases). V lost 3 bases and J 5 bases, leaving 22 bases between the germline ends. The CDR3 is 17 amino acids. Germline V gene data show CDR1 as MNHNS and CDR2 as SASEGT. CDR3 coding DNA: TGTGCCAGCAGTGATTTATCCCCAGGGATAACCATGTATGGCTACACCTTC. It encodes CASSDLSPGITMYGYTF.

CDR3 coding DNA: TGTGCCACCAGTGATCTGGGTACTAGCACAGATACGCAGTATTTT. Amino acids: CATSDLGTSTDTQYF. The chain uses TRBV24-1 and TRBJ2-3, with D unclear. V was cut by 3 bases and J by 0 bases, with 9 bases left in between. The CDR3 runs 15 residues. Germline V lookup: CDR1 KGHDR, CDR2 SFDVKD.

The chain links TRBV3-1 (or the pseudogene TRBV3-2) to TRBJ1-6; unclear D gene. CDR3 length: 13 amino acids. CDR1 is LGHDT, CDR2 YNNKEL, per germline (reference sequence). With 1 base removed from V and 12 bases from J, the gap between germline ends came to 10 bases. Here the CDR3 reads CASSQGQALPLHF. The CDR3 DNA sequence: TGTGCCAGCAGCCAAGGTCAGGCCTTACCCCTCCACTTT.

This rearrangement joins TRBV6-5 to TRBJ1-2, with a weak D call TRBD1 (5 bases). V was cut by 4 bases and J by 4 bases, with 13 bases left in between. Germline CDR1 is MNHEY and CDR2 is SVGAGI. The CDR3 totals 14 residues. For the CDR3, the DNA is TGTGCCAGCAGTTCCGGGACGCCTGTCTATGGCTACACCTTC. The encoded protein is CASSSGTPVYGYTF.

V gene TRBV7-2 combines with J gene TRBJ2-1; D unresolved. From germline, CDR1 is SGHTA and CDR2 FQGNSA. The CDR3 loop spans 12 amino acids. V lost 2 bases, J lost 9 bases, and 8 bases lay in between. This CDR3 is CASSLSASEQFF. CDR3 DNA sequence: TGTGCCAGCAGCTTAAGCGCCAGTGAGCAGTTCTTC.

V gene TRBV30 combines with J gene TRBJ1-6; D gene uncertain. V lost 0 bases and J lost 4, with 10 bases in between. This CDR3 has 15 amino acids. Per the germline V gene, CDR1 is GTSNPN and CDR2 is SVGIG (reference sequence). Written as DNA, the CDR3 is TGTGCCTGGAGTGTCTCAGCTCCTTATAATTCACCCCTCCACTTT. Its protein is CAWSVSAPYNSPLHF. Full variable domain (remainder filled in from reference TRBV30 and TRBJ1-6): SQTIHQWPATLVQPVGSPLSLECTVEGTSNPNLYWYRQAAGRGLQLLFYSVGIGQISSEVPQNLSASRPQDRQFILSSKKLLLSDSGFYLCAWSVSAPYNSPLHFGNGTRLTVT.

This chain joins TRBV29-1 and TRBJ2-2, with TRBD1 matching over 10 bases. Looked up from germline, CDR1 is SQVTM and CDR2 is ANQGSEA. The ends lost 6 bases at V and 5 bases at J; junction bases unmatched: 6. This CDR3 has 14 amino acids. The CDR3 region is CSVTTGGETGELFF. CDR3 nucleotides: TGCAGCGTGACGACAGGGGGCGAGACCGGGGAGCTGTTTTTT.

This clone was found once. V is TRBV19 and J is TRBJ2-7; no firm D call. The V gene's germline CDR1 is LNHDA and CDR2 SQIVND (reference sequence). The CDR3 is made up of 15 amino acids. V gave up 4 bases and J gave up 0 bases, with 13 bases separating them. The CDR3 protein is CASSTPGRTSYEQYF. The CDR3, as DNA: TGTGCCAGTAGTACCCCCGGACGGACCTCCTACGAGCAGTACTTC.

This clone was seen a single time. The chain combines TRBV2 with TRBJ1-2, with D maybe TRBD1 (6 bases). Trimming removed 4 bases from V and 0 bases from J, with 12 bases in between. There are 15 residues in the CDR3. Germline CDR1 is SNHLY and CDR2 is FYNNEI. The CDR3 region has the DNA TGTGCCAGCAGTGGGGAGGACAGATCTAACTATGGCTACACCTTC. As protein: CASSGEDRSNYGYTF.

In this sample, this clone turned up once. The V gene is TRBV15, the J gene TRBJ2-2; unclear D gene. Germline lookup yields CDR1 LNHNV and CDR2 YYDKDF (reference sequence). CDR3 length equals 13 residues. Trimming shortened V by 0 bases and J by 5 bases, and 4 bases separated the two germline ends. The CDR3 DNA sequence: TGTGCCACCAGCAGAGATTTGACCGGGGAGCTGTTTTTT. Residues: CATSRDLTGELFF.

The chain uses TRBV13 and TRBJ2-7; TRBD1 aligns across 12 bases. This CDR3 comprises 14 residues. Germline CDR1 PRHDT, CDR2 FYEKMQ (reference sequence). V lost 5 bases and J lost 4; bases outside the gene matches: 3. The CDR3 sequence is CASSPGQGAYEQYF. CDR3 DNA sequence: TGTGCCAGCAGCCCGGGACAGGGGGCGTACGAGCAGTACTTC.

This clone occurred once. The chain combines TRBV19 with TRBJ1-4; 7 positions match TRBD1. CDR3 length: 15 residues. The V gene's germline CDR1 is LNHDA and CDR2 SQIVND (reference sequence). V dropped 8 bases and J dropped 7; count of bases not matched to a gene: 13. CDR3 nucleotide sequence: TGTGCCAGTGATGGGGCGTCAGGGGGAAGTGAAAAACTGTTTTTT. It codes for CASDGASGGSEKLFF.

The V gene is TRBV7-2, the J gene TRBJ2-7, with D possibly TRBD2 on 6 matching bases. The V and J ends lost 4 bases and 2 bases respectively, with 9 bases between them. The CDR3 is 13 amino acids. The V gene's germline CDR1 is SGHTA and CDR2 FQGNSA. The CDR3 sequence: CASSSGDPYEQYF. CDR3 DNA: TGTGCCAGCAGCTCGGGAGACCCCTACGAGCAGTACTTC. The entire variable domain, with the rest obtained from reference TRBV7-2 and TRBJ2-7, is as follows: GAGVSQSPSNKVTEKGKDVELRCDPISGHTALYWYRQSLGQGLEFLIYFQGNSAPDKSGLPSDRFSAERTGGSVSTLTIQRTQQEDSAVYLCASSSGDPYEQYFGPGTRLTVT.

The chain has TRBV19 and TRBJ1-1, with a possible D match to TRBD1 (5 bases). Trimming shortened V by 4 bases and J by 4 bases, and 13 bases separated the two germline ends. The CDR3 is 14 amino acids. The germline gives CDR1 LNHDA, CDR2 SQIVND (reference sequence). The CDR3 here is CASSRAGGSTEAFF. CDR3 coding DNA: TGTGCCAGTAGTAGGGCGGGGGGAAGCACTGAAGCTTTCTTT.

V and J are TRBV7-3 and TRBJ2-3; 12 bases are a match to TRBD1. The CDR3 sequence is 14 residues long. V gave up 5 bases and J gave up 6 bases; unmatched junction bases: 3. The germline V gene has CDR1 SGHTA and CDR2 FQGTGA. DNA for the CDR3: TGTGCCAGCAGCACGGGACAGGGGGCGGATACGCAGTATTTT. This encodes CASSTGQGADTQYF.